These 30 T cell receptor beta chains came from one sample sequenced in a study of blood T cell repertoires in COVID-19. The data were produced by immunoSEQ multiplex PCR, yet TCRdb's version contains in-frame clones alone and is incomplete. Among around 400,000 clones listed, around 83% were seen once. Sequenced: PBMCs or T cells enriched from blood (not recorded which). These receptors were collected from a woman aged 50 to 60 who had recovered from COVID-19.

The chain employs TRBV2 and TRBJ1-2; D perhaps matches TRBD1 (6 bases). The CDR3 is made up of 13 amino acids. V was cut by 6 bases and J by 4 bases, with 12 bases left in between. Germline assignment: CDR1 SNHLY and CDR2 FYNNEI. The DNA for the CDR3 is TGTGCCAGCAGCAGACAGGATCTCTATGGCTACACCTTC. Amino acid sequence: CASSRQDLYGYTF.

CDR3 loop: CASSLGPMNTEAFF. The DNA of the CDR3 is TGTGCCAGTAGCCTTGGGCCTATGAACACTGAAGCTTTCTTT. The chain employs TRBV19 and TRBJ1-1; no firm D call. The germline V and J ends were trimmed by 6 bases and 0 bases, with 11 bases remaining between them. CDR3 length: 14 residues. Germline assignment: CDR1 LNHDA and CDR2 SQIVND (reference sequence).

This chain links TRBV30 with TRBJ1-2; D ambiguous. The CDR3 covers 13 residues. V was trimmed by 1 base and J by 4 bases, leaving 10 bases between them. CDR1 and CDR2 from the germline V gene are GTSNPN and SVGIG (reference sequence). The DNA for the CDR3 is TGTGCCTGGAGTGCCCCAGAGGCCTATGGCTACACCTTC. Translation: CAWSAPEAYGYTF.

The chain uses TRBV7-9 and TRBJ1-6; no clear D gene. V lost 6 bases and J 7 bases, leaving 13 bases between the germline ends. The CDR3 runs 14 residues. Germline CDR1 is SEHNR and CDR2 is FQNEAQ (reference sequence). CDR3 DNA sequence: TGTGCCAGCAGATCACTTGACACGAATTCACCCCTCCACTTT. Translation: CASRSLDTNSPLHF.

The J gene is TRBJ2-1, the V gene TRBV3-1 (or the pseudogene TRBV3-2); 12 bases agree with TRBD2. The length of the CDR3 is 17 residues. J was trimmed by 9 bases and V by 6 bases; bases with no gene match: 15. The V gene's germline CDR1 is LGHDT and CDR2 YNNKEL (reference sequence). The CDR3 loop is CASSPSPGLAGIIEQFF. CDR3 in DNA: TGTGCCAGCAGTCCAAGCCCCGGACTAGCGGGAATTATTGAGCAGTTCTTC.

The chain has TRBV4-1 and TRBJ2-5; D call uncertain. With 4 bases removed from V and 0 bases from J, the gap between germline ends came to 12 bases. The CDR3 spans 15 residues. Germline V gene data show CDR1 as MGHRA and CDR2 as YSYEKL. The CDR3 is CASSPGPANQETQYF. The CDR3 DNA follows: TGCGCCAGCAGCCCCGGTCCTGCCAACCAAGAGACCCAGTACTTC.

This chain joins TRBV12-3 or TRBV12-4 and TRBJ2-5; 7 nucleotides line up with TRBD1. This CDR3 is built from 13 residues. V was clipped by 8 bases and J by 4 bases; unmatched bases: 7. This chain's CDR3 is CASGSTGLETQYF. The CDR3 coding sequence is TGTGCCAGCGGCTCGACAGGGTTAGAGACCCAGTACTTC.

This chain joins TRBV3-1 (or the pseudogene TRBV3-2) and TRBJ1-1; D is uncertain. The germline CDR1 and CDR2 sequences are LGHDT and YNNKEL (reference sequence). Trimming removed 2 bases at V and 2 bases at J, with 12 bases between. The CDR3 is 15 amino acids. The DNA for the CDR3 is TGTGCCAGCAGCCAATCGTACAGCCGAAACACTGAAGCTTTCTTT. Translating gives CASSQSYSRNTEAFF.

This chain uses TRBV6-2 or TRBV6-3 with TRBJ2-2; 12 nucleotides agree with TRBD2. Trimming removed 3 bases from V and 5 bases from J; junction bases left unmatched: 7. In germline, CDR1 is MNHEY, CDR2 SVGEGT. The CDR3 contains 17 residues. The DNA of the CDR3 is TGTGCCAGCAGTTATCCCCTAGCGGGAGGGCCAACCGGGGAGCTGTTTTTT. This codes for CASSYPLAGGPTGELFF.

As regards this clone: An end of the junction differs from the germline gene, which may be a read error. J is TRBJ2-3 and V is TRBV27; D call uncertain. The CDR3 extends over 15 amino acids. Germline CDR1 is MNHEY and CDR2 is SMNVEV (reference sequence). CDR3 sequence reads: CVSSLAVSRTDTQYF. The CDR3 DNA follows: TGTGTCAGCAGTTTGGCAGTCTCTCGCACAGATACGCAGTATTTT.

In nucleotides, the CDR3 is TGTGCCAGCAGCTTCACCGGGACAGGGGGATACGAGCAGTTCTTC. This gives the protein CASSFTGTGGYEQFF. J is TRBJ2-1 and V is TRBV5-5; 11 bases fit TRBD1. The length of the CDR3 is 15 residues. From germline, CDR1 is SGHKS and CDR2 YYEKEE (reference sequence). V dropped 2 bases and J dropped 10; count of bases not matched to a gene: 8. Based on the CDR3 plus reference TRBV5-5 and TRBJ2-1, the full variable domain is DAGVTQSPTHLIKTRGQQVTLRCSPISGHKSVSWYQQVLGQGPQFIFQYYEKEERGRGNFPDRFSARQFPNYSSELNVNALLLGDSALYLCASSFTGTGGYEQFFGPGTRLTVL.

The chain uses TRBV3-1 (or the pseudogene TRBV3-2) and TRBJ1-6; no firm D call. The CDR3 contains 15 residues. The germline V gene has CDR1 LGHDT and CDR2 YNNKEL (reference sequence). Trimming stripped 10 bases from V and 6 bases from J, with 19 bases between. The CDR3 sequence: CATSEDLPRNSPLHF. DNA for the CDR3: TGTGCCACTTCGGAGGACCTCCCCCGTAATTCACCCCTCCACTTT.

The chain combines TRBV20-1 with TRBJ1-1; D is ambiguous. This CDR3 has 11 residues. Germline V gives CDR1 DFQATT, CDR2 SNEGSKA (reference sequence). The CDR3 loop is CSSLLNTEAFF. In nucleotides, the CDR3 is TGCAGCTCCCTTCTGAACACTGAAGCTTTCTTT.

This clone was detected only a few times. The J gene is TRBJ1-2, the V gene TRBV5-1; D unresolved. This CDR3 spans 12 amino acids. From germline, CDR1 is SGHRS and CDR2 YFSETQ. V dropped 1 base and J dropped 7 bases, with 8 bases sitting between them. Here the CDR3 reads CASSLTGGGYTF. Here the CDR3 DNA reads TGCGCCAGCAGCTTGACCGGTGGTGGCTACACCTTC.

The chain is built from TRBV5-1 and TRBJ1-1; D might be TRBD1 (6 bases). Per germline, CDR1 SGHRS and CDR2 YFSETQ. This CDR3 region has 14 residues. V lost 3 bases to trimming and J lost 1 base, with 10 bases between them. The CDR3 is CASSSIRGNTEAFF. The CDR3 nucleotides read TGCGCCAGCAGCTCGATCAGGGGGAACACTGAAGCTTTCTTT.

The table lists this clone with a count of one. The chain is built from TRBV6-5 and TRBJ1-1; D call uncertain. The germline V gene encodes CDR1 MNHEY and CDR2 SVGAGI. This CDR3 region has 13 residues. V lost 10 bases and J 1 base, leaving 13 bases between the germline ends. The CDR3 loop is CATARRWNTEAFF. CDR3 nucleotides: TGTGCCACCGCAAGGAGGTGGAACACTGAAGCTTTCTTT.

The chain has TRBV5-1 and TRBJ2-5; D unresolved. V was clipped by 0 bases and J by 4 bases, with 7 bases between them. The CDR3 extends over 13 amino acids. Germline loops: CDR1 SGHRS, CDR2 YFSETQ. CDR3 DNA sequence: TGCGCCAGCAGCTTGGCCGTCGTAGAGACCCAGTACTTC. The encoded protein is CASSLAVVETQYF.

The chain employs TRBV7-9 and TRBJ2-7, with D unclear. CDR1 and CDR2 (germline): SEHNR, FQNEAQ (reference sequence). The CDR3 has 14 residues. The V and J ends lost 1 base and 2 bases respectively, with 9 bases between them. The chain's CDR3 is CASSLVIFPYEQYF. In DNA, the CDR3 is TGTGCCAGCAGCTTAGTAATCTTCCCCTACGAGCAGTACTTC.

J is TRBJ1-2 and V is TRBV30; TRBD1 aligns across 8 bases. Trimming at V came to 5 bases and at J to 6 bases, leaving 5 bases not matched to a gene. Germline V gene sequence: CDR1 GTSNPN, CDR2 SVGIG (reference sequence). CDR3 length: 12 residues. DNA for the CDR3: TGTGCCTGGGGGACAGGCCTCCATGGCTACACCTTC. This sequence encodes CAWGTGLHGYTF.

This clone occurred a few times. CDR3 in amino acids: CAWRVQGANEKLFF. In DNA form, the CDR3 reads TGTGCCTGGAGGGTACAGGGGGCTAATGAAAAACTGTTTTTT. This sequence joins TRBV30 and TRBJ1-4; 8 nucleotides match TRBD1. The trim removed 3 bases at V and 3 bases at J, leaving 3 bases unmatched. The CDR3 covers 14 residues. Germline V CDR1 and CDR2: GTSNPN, SVGIG (reference sequence).

This clone appeared once. The rearrangement uses TRBV7-9 and TRBJ2-1, with unresolved D. V was clipped by 3 bases and J by 6 bases, with 9 bases between them. CDR1 is SEHNR, CDR2 FQNEAQ, per germline (reference sequence). The CDR3 sequence is 13 residues long. CDR3 amino acids: CASSFIPSNEQFF. The DNA for the CDR3 is TGTGCCAGCAGCTTTATCCCCAGCAATGAGCAGTTCTTC. Filled out from reference TRBV7-9 and TRBJ2-1, the complete variable domain reads DTGVSQNPRHKITKRGQNVTFRCDPISEHNRLYWYRQTLGQGPEFLTYFQNEAQLEKSRLLSDRFSAERPKGSFSTLEIQRTEQGDSAMYLCASSFIPSNEQFFGPGTRLTVL.

The chain carries TRBV7-2 and TRBJ2-1, with TRBD2 matching over 8 bases. Germline CDR1 SGHTA, CDR2 FQGNSA. The V segment lost 5 bases and the J segment 6 bases; nucleotides outside the gene matches: 18. This CDR3 has 18 residues. CDR3 residues: CASSPRRRPGLEVNEQFF. CDR3 nucleotide sequence: TGTGCCAGCAGCCCACGGCGGAGACCGGGACTAGAGGTCAATGAGCAGTTCTTC.

As DNA, the CDR3 is TGTGCCAGCGAATGGACAGGGGGCGGCGAGCAGTACTTC. Its translation: CASEWTGGGEQYF. The J gene is TRBJ2-7, the V gene TRBV12-3 or TRBV12-4; 11 positions match TRBD1. The ends lost 8 bases at V and 6 bases at J; junction bases unmatched: 6. There are 13 residues in the CDR3.

The CDR3 region has the DNA TGTGCCAGCAGCTTAGGCGGCAGGGGGGAGTTAAACACTGAAGCTTTCTTT. It encodes CASSLGGRGELNTEAFF. The rearrangement uses TRBV7-8 and TRBJ1-1; 7 bases match TRBD1. CDR3 length equals 17 residues. V dropped 1 base and J dropped 2; count of bases not matched to a gene: 10. Germline CDR1 SGHVS, CDR2 FQNEAQ.

The chain carries TRBV29-1 and TRBJ1-2; 12 bases align to TRBD1. Germline-derived CDR1 and CDR2 are SQVTM and ANQGSEA. J gave up 3 bases and V 6 bases, and 11 bases lay outside the gene matches. This CDR3 has 16 amino acids. The CDR3 region is CSVAGDRGQWDYGYTF. The CDR3 DNA follows: TGCAGCGTGGCCGGGGACAGGGGGCAGTGGGACTATGGCTACACCTTC.

This clone is a singleton in its sample. The chain recombines TRBV5-4 with TRBJ1-2; possible D gene TRBD1, 5 bases. Between the trimmed V and J ends, which lost 3 bases and 12 bases, there was a span of 21 bases. Germline CDR1 SGHNT, CDR2 YYREEE (reference sequence). The CDR3 totals 14 residues. CDR3 bases: TGTGCCAGCAGCTACCTCGCGGGGACGGCCGAACACACCTTC. Translation: CASSYLAGTAEHTF.

The chain has TRBV7-8 and TRBJ2-3; TRBD2 is a possible D gene (5 bases). The CDR3 is made up of 14 amino acids. Per germline, CDR1 SGHVS and CDR2 FQNEAQ. V was shortened by 1 base and J by 2 bases, with 7 bases between the two germline ends. CDR3 nucleotide sequence: TGTGCCAGCAGCTTAGTTCGGGACACAGATACGCAGTATTTT. This codes for CASSLVRDTDTQYF.

The rearrangement links TRBV5-5 to TRBJ1-6; 7 nucleotides line up with TRBD1. Germline V gene sequence: CDR1 SGHKS, CDR2 YYEKEE (reference sequence). The CDR3 runs 13 residues. After removal of 3 bases from V and 10 bases from J, the junction contained 4 bases not matched to a gene. Here the CDR3 reads CASSWDSRSPLHF. The DNA for the CDR3 is TGTGCCAGCAGCTGGGACAGTAGATCACCCCTCCACTTT. Based on the CDR3 plus reference TRBV5-5 and TRBJ1-6, the full variable domain is DAGVTQSPTHLIKTRGQQVTLRCSPISGHKSVSWYQQVLGQGPQFIFQYYEKEERGRGNFPDRFSARQFPNYSSELNVNALLLGDSALYLCASSWDSRSPLHFGNGTRLTVT.

This chain joins TRBV28 and TRBJ1-2; D is possibly TRBD1 (5 bases). Deletions cut 3 bases from V and 8 bases from J, with 10 bases between. The CDR3 is 12 amino acids. Germline V CDR1 and CDR2: MDHEN, SYDVKM. The CDR3 loop is CASSLYQGGYTF. The CDR3 region has the DNA TGTGCCAGCAGTTTGTATCAGGGCGGCTACACCTTC.

The genes are TRBV19 and TRBJ2-3, with 8 bases lining up with TRBD2. Germline trimming cut 5 bases from V and 2 bases from J; bases unmatched to any gene: 3. CDR3 length equals 14 residues. From germline, CDR1 is LNHDA and CDR2 SQIVND (reference sequence). This CDR3 is CASSPGLVTDTQYF. In DNA, the CDR3 is TGTGCCAGTAGTCCGGGACTAGTCACAGATACGCAGTATTTT.